This T cell receptor (beta chain) originates from a study of shared clonotypes between healthy human individuals. Study context: Three plates each covered CD4 naive and memory; CD8 naive two, CD8 memory one. Broader study findings: The genetic and exposure-history diversity represented was limited by few donors.

Note on this clone: What it binds is not known.

Terminally differentiated effector memory CD45RA+ cells were excluded by CCR7 positive selection of CD45RO-negative cells. Germline CDR1 and CDR2: MNHNY and SVGAGI (reference sequence). The CDR3 runs to 13 residues. Trimming pared 5 bases from V and 3 bases from J, leaving 8 bases between. Sorted subsets were amplified in replicate PCRs using 200 to 250 ng DNA, 30,000 to 35,000 T cell genomes. Per the study methods: There were no quality scores in the junction-only immunoSEQ sequences, so filtering differed. Clones were read by immunoSEQ multiplex PCR, and TCRdb kept only the in-frame ones, dropping some. From that table come the V and J calls and clone size; the DNA was used to work out D and trimming. The sample shows over 800,000 clones, 90% to 95% of them seen only once.

Sequenced material: naive CD8+ T cells sorted from blood. This rearrangement joins TRBV6-6 to TRBJ1-3; D unclear. The origin of this receptor is a man aged 30 to 39 in good health. The CDR3 loop is CASSQLGGNTIYF. In DNA, the CDR3 is TGTGCCAGCAGTCAGCTGGGTGGAAACACCATATATTTT.